This T cell receptor beta chain was identified in a study of monozygotic twins with inflammatory bowel disease. General study results and limits: The inverse Simpson measure of TCRbeta diversity was lower in IBD patients than in healthy co-twins.

The length of the CDR3 is 12 residues. Germline V gene data show CDR1 as DFQATT and CDR2 as SNEGSKA (reference sequence). Turning to this clonotype: What it binds is unknown.

Using the 5' RACE reads, TCRdb records one entry per CDR3 protein without DNA. The record lists approximately 150,000 distinct CDR3 sequences, of which the ten most abundant hold around 6.8%. This chain links TRBV20-1 with TRBJ2-5. The sample consisted of blood. This TCR derives from a human donor with ulcerative colitis or Crohn's disease, or a healthy co-twin of an affected twin (not recorded which). The CDR3 protein is CSALRLGETQYF.